The clone carrying this TCR beta chain was picked up many times. Its target is unknown. Each sample provided at least 5.5 micrograms of extracted total RNA. These data originate in a study of blood T cells in healthy people across ages. A second PCR, run for roughly 7 to 12 cycles, used a sample-barcoded 5' primer plus a J-beta primer mix. Each of the cDNA molecules was tagged by a template-switch adaptor with 12 random nucleotides. A single record per CDR3 protein comes from TCRdb applying MiXCR to the 5' RACE reads. The sample lists approximately 680,000 distinct CDR3 sequences, approximately 29% seen once, with approximately 15% in the top ten. The V end lost 6 bases, the J end lost 2 bases, and 16 bases lay between the germline ends. The CDR3 is 14 residues long. Germline V gene lookup returns CDR1 DFQATT and CDR2 SNEGSKA (reference sequence). Broader study findings: The authors considered diversity estimates from one million T cells to be underestimates.

The TCR originated in an elderly woman in good health. The chain is built from TRBV20-1 and TRBJ2-5; no clear D. Specimen: blood. Here the CDR3 reads CSAHPTVGQETQYF. DNA for the CDR3: TGCAGTGCCCATCCTACGGTGGGACAAGAGACCCAGTACTTC.